A selection of T cell receptor beta chains follows, all from one sample in a study of blood T cell repertoires in COVID-19. Sequencing was performed with immunoSEQ multiplex PCR; in TCRdb, only in-frame clones are kept and a portion is missing. The data hold roughly 280,000 clones, with about 86% observed a single time. The material sequenced was peripheral blood. The receptors stem from a man younger than 35 with active or convalescent COVID-19. Both conserved end residues are part of each CDR3. Some rows have no size entry. The others give once, few or many, or a class for an expanded clone.

cdr3_length,v_call,clone_size,cdr3_aa
15,TRBV29-1,-,CSVELPGQGNTEAFF
16,TRBV7-3,few,CASSLGLAETYNEQFF
15,TRBV3-1/TRBV3-2,-,CASKWTSGGAEEQFF
16,TRBV14,-,CASSPSRGGTNEKLFF
17,TRBV6-6,-,CASSPSAAKTGIEKLFF
15,TRBV5-4,-,CASSLYTGEYNEQFF
16,TRBV4-2,-,CASSPSGAGSTGELFF
14,TRBV5-6,-,CASSSLQALTEAFF
11,TRBV20-1,-,CSARGGGEQYF
15,TRBV6-2/TRBV6-3,few,CASSYSSGEDQPQHF
14,TRBV11-3,-,CASSLVSETDTQYF
13,TRBV7-2,-,CASSSTLRYEQYF
14,TRBV4-3,-,CASSHDQGRGGYTF
13,TRBV12-3/TRBV12-4,-,CASSPSGVYEQYF
11,TRBV20-1,-,CSARVNDEQYF
14,TRBV5-5,-,CASSYGLLTDTQYF
13,TRBV7-9,-,CASSPDRRNTIYF
13,TRBV5-1,-,CASRIDGAYEQYF
15,TRBV28,-,CASSSGQLSYTEAFF
14,TRBV4-1,-,CASSQGLRVSEQYF
16,TRBV28,few,CASRRSQGYSGNTIYF
14,TRBV15,once,CATSRDWETKTQYF
12,TRBV9,few,CASSAAKGGYTF